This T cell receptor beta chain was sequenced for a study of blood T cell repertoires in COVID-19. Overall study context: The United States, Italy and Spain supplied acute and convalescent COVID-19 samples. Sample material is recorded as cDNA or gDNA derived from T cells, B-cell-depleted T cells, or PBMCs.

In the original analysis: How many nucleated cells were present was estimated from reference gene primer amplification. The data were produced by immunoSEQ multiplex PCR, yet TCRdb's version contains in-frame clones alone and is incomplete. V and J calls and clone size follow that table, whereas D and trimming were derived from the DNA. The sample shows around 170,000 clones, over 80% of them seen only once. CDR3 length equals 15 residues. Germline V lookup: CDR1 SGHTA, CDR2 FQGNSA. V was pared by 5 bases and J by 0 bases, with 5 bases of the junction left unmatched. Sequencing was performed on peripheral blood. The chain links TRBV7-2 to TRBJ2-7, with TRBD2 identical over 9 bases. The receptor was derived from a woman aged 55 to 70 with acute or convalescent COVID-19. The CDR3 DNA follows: TGTGCCAGCAGCCCAACGCGGGAGGGCTCCTACGAGCAGTACTTC. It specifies CASSPTREGSYEQYF.